This TCR beta chain was captured in a study of shared clonotypes between healthy human individuals. Every subset's genomic DNA went evenly onto several immunoSEQ plates. Clones were read by immunoSEQ multiplex PCR, and TCRdb kept only the in-frame ones, dropping some. The sample gives hundreds of thousands of clones, less than 80% of which show up once; about 1.8% is in the top ten. This CDR3 has 13 residues. Deletions cut 3 bases from V and 8 bases from J, with 13 bases between. The germline gives CDR1 SNHLY, CDR2 FYNNEI. The investigators split CD4+ cells into a CD45RA+ naive subset and a CD45RA-negative memory subset. This clone was counted between two and nine times.

The TCR was taken from a woman in her twenties or thirties in good health. This chain connects TRBV2 to TRBJ1-2, with a weak D call TRBD1 (6 bases). Source material: memory CD4+ T cells sorted from blood. Documented subset: CD45RA-negative fraction. DNA of the CDR3: TGTGCCAGCAGTGACCAGGGGACGGCAGGCTACACCTTC. This translates into CASSDQGTAGYTF.